In its sample, the clone carrying this T cell receptor (beta chain) was seen once. This entry belongs to a study of blood T cell repertoires in COVID-19. The wider study: The United States, Italy and Spain provided the acute and convalescent COVID-19 samples. In each case, the material was cDNA or gDNA derived from T cells, B-cell-depleted T cells, or PBMCs.

Source study methods: Estimation of nucleated cell counts was performed using reference gene primer amplification. Sequencing was performed with immunoSEQ multiplex PCR; in TCRdb, only in-frame clones are kept and a portion is missing. V, J and clone size derive from that table, while D and trimming were established from the DNA sequence. The data show about 260,000 clones, with around 87% seen just once and around 2.2% held by the top ten. The length of the CDR3 is 13 residues. Trimming took off 5 bases at V and 8 bases at J, with 15 bases between the two ends. Per germline, CDR1 MNHEY and CDR2 SMNVEV (reference sequence).

Sequencing used peripheral blood. The source is a woman in her forties or fifties who had recovered from COVID-19. V and J are TRBV27 and TRBJ1-2; TRBD1 might be the D (6 bases). The chain's CDR3 is CASSPQGTGGYTF. The CDR3 DNA reads as TGTGCCAGCAGTCCACAGGGTACGGGCGGCTACACCTTC.